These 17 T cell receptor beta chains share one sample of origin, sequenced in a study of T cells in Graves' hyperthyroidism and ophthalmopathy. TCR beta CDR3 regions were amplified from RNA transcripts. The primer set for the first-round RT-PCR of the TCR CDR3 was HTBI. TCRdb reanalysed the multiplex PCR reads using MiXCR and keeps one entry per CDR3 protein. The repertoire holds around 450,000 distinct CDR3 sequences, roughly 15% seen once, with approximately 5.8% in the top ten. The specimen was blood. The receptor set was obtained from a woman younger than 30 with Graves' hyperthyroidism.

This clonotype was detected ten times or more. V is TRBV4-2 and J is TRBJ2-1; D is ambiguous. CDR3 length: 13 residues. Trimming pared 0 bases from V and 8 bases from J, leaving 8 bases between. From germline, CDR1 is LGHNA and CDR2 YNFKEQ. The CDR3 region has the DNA TGTGCCAGCAGCCAAGAGCTTGGAGATGAGCAGTTCTTC. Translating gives CASSQELGDEQFF.

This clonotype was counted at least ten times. CDR3 bases: TGTGCCAGCACCCCCCGGACAGGGATGAATTCACCCCTCCACTTT. Residues: CASTPRTGMNSPLHF. V and J are TRBV2 and TRBJ1-6, with TRBD1 matching over 8 bases. The trim removed 7 bases at V and 7 bases at J, leaving 9 bases unmatched. CDR3 length equals 15 residues. Germline CDR1 reads SNHLY; CDR2 reads FYNNEI.

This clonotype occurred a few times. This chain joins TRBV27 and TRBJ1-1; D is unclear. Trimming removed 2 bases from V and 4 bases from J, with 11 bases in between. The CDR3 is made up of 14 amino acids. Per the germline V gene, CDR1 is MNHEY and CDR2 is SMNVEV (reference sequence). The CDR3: CASSLIGRTTEAFF. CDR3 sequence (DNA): TGTGCCAGCAGTTTAATTGGCCGAACCACTGAAGCTTTCTTT.

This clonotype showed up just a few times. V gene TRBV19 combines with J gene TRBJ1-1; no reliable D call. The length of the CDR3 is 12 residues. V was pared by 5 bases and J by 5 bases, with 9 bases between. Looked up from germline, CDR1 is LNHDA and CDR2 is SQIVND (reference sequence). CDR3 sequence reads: CASSVRETEAFF. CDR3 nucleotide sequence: TGTGCCAGTAGTGTCAGAGAGACTGAAGCTTTCTTT.

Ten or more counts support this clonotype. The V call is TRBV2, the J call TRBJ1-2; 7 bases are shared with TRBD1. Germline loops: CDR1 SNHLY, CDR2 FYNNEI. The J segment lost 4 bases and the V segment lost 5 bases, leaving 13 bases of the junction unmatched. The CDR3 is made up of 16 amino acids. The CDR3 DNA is TGTGCCAGCAGTTATACATGGACAGGAGCGAGCTATGGCTACACCTTC. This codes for CASSYTWTGASYGYTF.

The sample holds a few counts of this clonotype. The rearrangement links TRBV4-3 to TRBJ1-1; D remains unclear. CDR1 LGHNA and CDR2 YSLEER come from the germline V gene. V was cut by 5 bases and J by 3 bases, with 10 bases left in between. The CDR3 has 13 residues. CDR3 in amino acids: CASSIDPDTEAFF. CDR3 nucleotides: TGCGCCAGCAGCATAGACCCAGACACTGAAGCTTTCTTT.

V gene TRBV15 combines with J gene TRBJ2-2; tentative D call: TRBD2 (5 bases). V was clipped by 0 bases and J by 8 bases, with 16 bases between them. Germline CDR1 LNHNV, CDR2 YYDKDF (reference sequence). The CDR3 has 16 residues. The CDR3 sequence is CATSRDHPTGMGELFF. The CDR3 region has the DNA TGTGCCACCAGCAGAGATCACCCGACGGGGATGGGGGAGCTGTTTTTT.

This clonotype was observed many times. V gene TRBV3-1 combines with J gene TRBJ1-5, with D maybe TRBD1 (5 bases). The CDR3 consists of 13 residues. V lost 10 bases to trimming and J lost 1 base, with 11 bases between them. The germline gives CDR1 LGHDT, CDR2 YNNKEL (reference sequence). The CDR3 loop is CATGGGSNQPQHF. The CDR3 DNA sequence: TGTGCCACGGGTGGGGGGAGCAATCAGCCCCAGCATTTT.

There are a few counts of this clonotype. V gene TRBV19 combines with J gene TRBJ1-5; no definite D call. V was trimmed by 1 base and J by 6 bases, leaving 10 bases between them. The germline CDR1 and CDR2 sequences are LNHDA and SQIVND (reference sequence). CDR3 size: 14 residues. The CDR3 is CASSIGAGGQPQHF. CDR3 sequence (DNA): TGTGCCAGTAGTATAGGCGCAGGCGGTCAGCCCCAGCATTTT.

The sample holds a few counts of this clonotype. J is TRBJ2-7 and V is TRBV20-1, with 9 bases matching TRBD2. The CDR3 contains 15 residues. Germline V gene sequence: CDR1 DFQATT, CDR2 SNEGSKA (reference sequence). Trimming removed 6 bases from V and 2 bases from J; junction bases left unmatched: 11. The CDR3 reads CSARRRLAGPYEQYF. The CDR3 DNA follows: TGCAGTGCCCGGAGGCGGCTAGCGGGACCCTACGAGCAGTACTTC.

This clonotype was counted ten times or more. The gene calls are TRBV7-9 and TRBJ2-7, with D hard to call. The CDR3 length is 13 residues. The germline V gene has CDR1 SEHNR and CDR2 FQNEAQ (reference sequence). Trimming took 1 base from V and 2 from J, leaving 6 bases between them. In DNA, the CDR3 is TGTGCCAGCAGCTTAGATGAAGCCTACGAGCAGTACTTC. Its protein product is CASSLDEAYEQYF. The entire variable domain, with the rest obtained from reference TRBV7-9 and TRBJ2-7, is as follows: DTGVSQNPRHKITKRGQNVTFRCDPISEHNRLYWYRQTLGQGPEFLTYFQNEAQLEKSRLLSDRFSAERPKGSFSTLEIQRTEQGDSAMYLCASSLDEAYEQYFGPGTRLTVT.

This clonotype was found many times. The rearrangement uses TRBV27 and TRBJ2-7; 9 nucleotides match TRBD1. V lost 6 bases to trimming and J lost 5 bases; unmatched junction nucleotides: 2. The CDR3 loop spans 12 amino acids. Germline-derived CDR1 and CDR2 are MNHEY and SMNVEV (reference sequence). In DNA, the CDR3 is TGTGCCAGCAGGACAGGGGGACACGAGCAGTACTTC. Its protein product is CASRTGGHEQYF.

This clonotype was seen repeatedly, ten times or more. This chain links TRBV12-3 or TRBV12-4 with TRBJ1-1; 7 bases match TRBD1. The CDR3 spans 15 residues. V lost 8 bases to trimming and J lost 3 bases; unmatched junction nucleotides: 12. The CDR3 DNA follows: TGTGCCAGCGTCCCCCTCAGGGGGGAAGACACTGAAGCTTTCTTT. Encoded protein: CASVPLRGEDTEAFF.

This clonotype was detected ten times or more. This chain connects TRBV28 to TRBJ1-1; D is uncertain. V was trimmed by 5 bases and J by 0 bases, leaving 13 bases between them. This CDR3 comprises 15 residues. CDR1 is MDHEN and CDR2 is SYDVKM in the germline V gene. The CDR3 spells CASSPIGQLNTEAFF. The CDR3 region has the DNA TGTGCCAGCAGTCCTATAGGGCAGCTGAACACTGAAGCTTTCTTT.

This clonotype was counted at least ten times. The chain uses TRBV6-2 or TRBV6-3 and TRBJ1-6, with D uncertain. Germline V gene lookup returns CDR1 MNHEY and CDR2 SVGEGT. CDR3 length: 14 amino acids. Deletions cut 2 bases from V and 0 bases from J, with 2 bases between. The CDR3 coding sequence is TGTGCCAGCAGTTACAGCTCCTATAATTCACCCCTCCACTTT. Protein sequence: CASSYSSYNSPLHF.

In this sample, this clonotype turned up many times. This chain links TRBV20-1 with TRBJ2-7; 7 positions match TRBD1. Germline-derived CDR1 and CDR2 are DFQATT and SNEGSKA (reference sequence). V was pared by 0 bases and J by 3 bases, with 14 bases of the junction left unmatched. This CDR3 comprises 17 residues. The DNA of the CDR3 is TGCAGTGCTAGAGAACAGGGGACCTTTAGCGTAAACTACGAGCAGTACTTC. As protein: CSAREQGTFSVNYEQYF.

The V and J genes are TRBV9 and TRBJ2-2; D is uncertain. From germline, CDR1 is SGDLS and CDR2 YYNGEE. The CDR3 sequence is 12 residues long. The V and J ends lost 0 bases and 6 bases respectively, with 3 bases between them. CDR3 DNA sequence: TGTGCCAGCAGCGTAGCTGCCGGGGAGCTGTTTTTT. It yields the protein CASSVAAGELFF. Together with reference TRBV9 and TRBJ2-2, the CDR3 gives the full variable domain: DSGVTQTPKHLITATGQRVTLRCSPRSGDLSVYWYQQSLDQGLQFLIQYYNGEERAKGNILERFSAQQFPDLHSELNLSSLELGDSALYFCASSVAAGELFFGEGSRLTVL.